These T cell receptor beta chains were read from a single sample in a study of T cells in Graves' hyperthyroidism and ophthalmopathy. TCRdb re-called the multiplex PCR reads through MiXCR, storing one row per CDR3 protein. The sample includes about 570,000 distinct CDR3 sequences, under 60% seen only once; the top ten take 15% to 20%. Sequenced: peripheral blood or thyroid tissue (not recorded which). These TCRs come from an adult woman with Graves' disease, either hyperthyroidism or ophthalmopathy (not recorded which). Both conserved end residues are part of each CDR3. Fields, in order: V gene, CDR3 protein.

TRBV6-1 CASRRTEAFF
TRBV19 CASRKDRHLGGYTF
TRBV13 CASSRRRLAGFSGEQYF
TRBV20-1 CSARVGGRETQYF
TRBV10-3 CAISFSQGMMETQYF
TRBV9 CASSSQGSGYTF
TRBV6-1 CASSEVRGARHF
TRBV7-9 CASSLDPGTEAFF
TRBV12-3/TRBV12-4 CASSDRGGRGELFF
TRBV30 CAWSSDYQQYF
TRBV28 CASRQDRGETQYF
TRBV7-2 CASSSDRESYGYTF
TRBV7-9 CASSPSAGNNSPLHF
TRBV19 CASSWGLAEIYEQYF
TRBV7-2 CASSLSQGNGYTF
TRBV5-1 CASSLTGSDQPQHF
TRBV4-1 CASSHRVRNYGYTF
TRBV3-1 CASSSVGIGELFF
TRBV19 CASSTNSGANVLTF
TRBV19 CASTFGQGGDTEAFF
TRBV7-2 CASSFKSSGRGLEETQYF
TRBV28 CASLKVHGYTF
TRBV2 CASRSGGANTEAFF
TRBV20-1 CSANGWSYNSPLHF